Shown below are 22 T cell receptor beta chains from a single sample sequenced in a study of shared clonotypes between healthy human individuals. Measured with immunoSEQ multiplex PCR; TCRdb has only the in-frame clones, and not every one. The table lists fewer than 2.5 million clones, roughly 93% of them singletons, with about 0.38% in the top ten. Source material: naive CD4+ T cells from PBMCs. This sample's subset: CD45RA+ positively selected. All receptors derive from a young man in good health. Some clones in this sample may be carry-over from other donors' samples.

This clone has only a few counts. This CDR3 reads CASSVSGAGGFDEQFF. The CDR3 coding sequence is TGTGCCAGCAGCGTCTCGGGGGCTGGGGGCTTCGATGAGCAGTTCTTC. V is TRBV9 and J is TRBJ2-1; D is possibly TRBD1 or TRBD2 (6 bases each). The germline V gene encodes CDR1 SGDLS and CDR2 YYNGEE. This CDR3 spans 16 amino acids. V lost 2 bases and J 8 bases, leaving 20 bases between the germline ends.

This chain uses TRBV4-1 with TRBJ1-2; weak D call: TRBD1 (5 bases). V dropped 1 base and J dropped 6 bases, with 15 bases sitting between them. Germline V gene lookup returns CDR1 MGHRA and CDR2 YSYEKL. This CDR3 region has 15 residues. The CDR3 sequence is CASSQGLQGNHGYTF. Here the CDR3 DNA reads TGCGCCAGCAGCCAAGGATTGCAGGGCAATCATGGCTACACCTTC.

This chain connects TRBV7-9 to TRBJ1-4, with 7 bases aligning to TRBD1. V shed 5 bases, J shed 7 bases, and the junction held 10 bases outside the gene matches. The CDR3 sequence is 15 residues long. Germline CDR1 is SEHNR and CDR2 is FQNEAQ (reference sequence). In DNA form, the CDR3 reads TGTGCCAGCAGCATCCAGGGGGTACAGGGTGAAAAACTGTTTTTT. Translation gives CASSIQGVQGEKLFF.

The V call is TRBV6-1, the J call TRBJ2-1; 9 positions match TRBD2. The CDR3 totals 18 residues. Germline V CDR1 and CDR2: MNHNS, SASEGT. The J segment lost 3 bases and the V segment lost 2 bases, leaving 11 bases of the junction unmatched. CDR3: CASSELGRAGGFYNEQFF. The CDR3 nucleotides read TGTGCCAGCAGTGAATTAGGTAGGGCGGGAGGGTTCTACAATGAGCAGTTCTTC.

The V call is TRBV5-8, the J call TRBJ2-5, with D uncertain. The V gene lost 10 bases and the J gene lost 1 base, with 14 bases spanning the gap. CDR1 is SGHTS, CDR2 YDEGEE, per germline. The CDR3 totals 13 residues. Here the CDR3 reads CAGRILTQETQYF. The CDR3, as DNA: TGTGCCGGTCGGATCTTGACCCAAGAGACCCAGTACTTC.

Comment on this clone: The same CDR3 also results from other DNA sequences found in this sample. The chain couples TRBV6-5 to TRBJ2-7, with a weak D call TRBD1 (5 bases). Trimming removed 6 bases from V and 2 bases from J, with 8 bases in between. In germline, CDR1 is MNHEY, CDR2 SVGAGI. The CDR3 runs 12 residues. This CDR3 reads CASRPGPYEQYF. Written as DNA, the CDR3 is TGTGCCAGCAGGCCAGGGCCCTACGAGCAGTACTTC.

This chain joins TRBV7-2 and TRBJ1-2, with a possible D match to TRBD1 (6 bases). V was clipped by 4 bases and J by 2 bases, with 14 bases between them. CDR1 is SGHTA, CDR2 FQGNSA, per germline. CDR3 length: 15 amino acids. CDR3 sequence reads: CASSYASGANYGYTF. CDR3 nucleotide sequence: TGTGCCAGCAGCTACGCATCGGGGGCCAACTATGGCTACACCTTC. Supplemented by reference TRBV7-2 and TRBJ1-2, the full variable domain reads GAGVSQSPSNKVTEKGKDVELRCDPISGHTALYWYRQSLGQGLEFLIYFQGNSAPDKSGLPSDRFSAERTGGSVSTLTIQRTQQEDSAVYLCASSYASGANYGYTFGSGTRLTVV.

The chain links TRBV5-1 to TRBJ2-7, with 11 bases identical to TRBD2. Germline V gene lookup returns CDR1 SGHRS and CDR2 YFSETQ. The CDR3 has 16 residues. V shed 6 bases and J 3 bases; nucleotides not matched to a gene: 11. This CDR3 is CASNPRGTSGGYEQYF. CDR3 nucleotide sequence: TGCGCCAGCAACCCGAGGGGAACTAGCGGGGGCTACGAGCAGTACTTC.

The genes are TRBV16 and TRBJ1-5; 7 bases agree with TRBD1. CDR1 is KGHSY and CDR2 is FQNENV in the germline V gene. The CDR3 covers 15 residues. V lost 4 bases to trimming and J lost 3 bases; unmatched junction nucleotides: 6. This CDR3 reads CASSRRDRPNQPQHF. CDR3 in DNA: TGTGCCAGCAGCCGAAGGGACAGACCCAATCAGCCCCAGCATTTT.

The CDR3: CASSLIWGGYNEQFF. In DNA form, the CDR3 reads TGTGCCAGCAGCTTAATATGGGGAGGGTACAATGAGCAGTTCTTC. The chain recombines TRBV7-9 with TRBJ2-1, with 7 bases identical to TRBD2. CDR1 and CDR2 (germline): SEHNR, FQNEAQ (reference sequence). V dropped 2 bases and J dropped 4; count of bases not matched to a gene: 5. CDR3 length: 15 residues.

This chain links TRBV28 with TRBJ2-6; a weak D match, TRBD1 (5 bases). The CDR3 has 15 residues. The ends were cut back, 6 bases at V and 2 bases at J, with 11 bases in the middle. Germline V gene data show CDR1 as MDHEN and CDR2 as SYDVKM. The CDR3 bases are TGTGCCAGCAGAAGCCAGGGTCCTGGGGCCAACGTCCTGACTTTC. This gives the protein CASRSQGPGANVLTF.

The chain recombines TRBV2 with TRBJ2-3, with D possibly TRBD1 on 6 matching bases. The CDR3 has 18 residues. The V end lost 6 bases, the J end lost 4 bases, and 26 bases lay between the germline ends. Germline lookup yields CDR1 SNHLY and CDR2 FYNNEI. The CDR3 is CASRTLIYRDTISDTQYF. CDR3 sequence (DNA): TGTGCCAGCAGAACACTGATTTACCGGGACACAATTTCAGATACGCAGTATTTT.

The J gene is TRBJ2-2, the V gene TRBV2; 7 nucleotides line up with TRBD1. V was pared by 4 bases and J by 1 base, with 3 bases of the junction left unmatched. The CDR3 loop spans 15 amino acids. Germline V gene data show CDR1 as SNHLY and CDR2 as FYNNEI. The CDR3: CASSVGTVNTGELFF. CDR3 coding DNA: TGTGCCAGCAGTGTCGGGACAGTGAACACCGGGGAGCTGTTTTTT.

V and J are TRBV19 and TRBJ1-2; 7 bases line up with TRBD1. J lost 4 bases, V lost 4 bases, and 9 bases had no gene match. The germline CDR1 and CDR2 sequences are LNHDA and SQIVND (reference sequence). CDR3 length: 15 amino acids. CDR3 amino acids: CASSKPRQGRYGYTF. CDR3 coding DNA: TGTGCCAGTAGTAAACCCAGACAGGGCCGCTATGGCTACACCTTC.

This chain's CDR3 is CASTLVATAGYEQYF. CDR3 DNA sequence: TGTGCCAGCACCCTGGTCGCGACAGCTGGCTACGAGCAGTACTTC. The chain joins TRBV28 to TRBJ2-7; tentatively, D is TRBD1 (5 bases). Germline CDR1 and CDR2: MDHEN and SYDVKM. This CDR3 spans 15 amino acids. V dropped 7 bases and J dropped 3 bases, with 19 bases sitting between them.

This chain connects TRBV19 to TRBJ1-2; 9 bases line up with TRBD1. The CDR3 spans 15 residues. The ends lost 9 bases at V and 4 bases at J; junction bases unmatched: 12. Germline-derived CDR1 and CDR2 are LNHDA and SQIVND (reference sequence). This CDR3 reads CARGGTGTFCYGYTF. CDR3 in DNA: TGTGCCAGAGGGGGGACAGGGACATTTTGCTATGGCTACACCTTC.

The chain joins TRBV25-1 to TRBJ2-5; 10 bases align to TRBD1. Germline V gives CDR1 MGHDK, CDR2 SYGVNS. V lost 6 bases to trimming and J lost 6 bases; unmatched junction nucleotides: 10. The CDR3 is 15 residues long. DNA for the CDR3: TGTGCCAGCAGGGTGACAGGGGGCCAAGGGAAGACCCAGTACTTC. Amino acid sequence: CASRVTGGQGKTQYF. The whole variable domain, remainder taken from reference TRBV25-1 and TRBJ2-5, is EADIYQTPRYLVIGTGKKITLECSQTMGHDKMYWYQQDPGMELHLIHYSYGVNSTEKGDLSSESTVSRIRTEHFPLTLESARPSHTSQYLCASRVTGGQGKTQYFGPGTRLLVL.

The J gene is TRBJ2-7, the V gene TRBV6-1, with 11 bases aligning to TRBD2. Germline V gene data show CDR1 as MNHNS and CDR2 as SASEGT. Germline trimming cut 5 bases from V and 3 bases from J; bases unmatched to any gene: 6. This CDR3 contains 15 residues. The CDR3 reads CASSPLAGAFYEQYF. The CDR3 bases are TGTGCCAGCAGTCCACTAGCGGGAGCTTTCTACGAGCAGTACTTC.

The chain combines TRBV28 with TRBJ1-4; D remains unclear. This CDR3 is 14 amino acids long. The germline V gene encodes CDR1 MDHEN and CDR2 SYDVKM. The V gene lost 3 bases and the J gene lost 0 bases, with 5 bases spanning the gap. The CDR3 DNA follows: TGTGCCAGCAGTTTGCAGACAACTAATGAAAAACTGTTTTTT. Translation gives CASSLQTTNEKLFF.

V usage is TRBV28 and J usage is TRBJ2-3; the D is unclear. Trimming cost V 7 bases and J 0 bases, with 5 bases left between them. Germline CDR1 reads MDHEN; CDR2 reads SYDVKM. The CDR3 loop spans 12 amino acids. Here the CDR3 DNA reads TGTGCCAGCAAAAAGAGCACAGATACGCAGTATTTT. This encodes CASKKSTDTQYF.

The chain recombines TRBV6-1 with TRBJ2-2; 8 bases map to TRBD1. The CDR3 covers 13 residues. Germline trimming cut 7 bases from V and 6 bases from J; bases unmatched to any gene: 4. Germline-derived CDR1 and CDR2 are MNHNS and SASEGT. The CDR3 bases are TGTGCCAGCAAGGGACAGGTTGCCGGGGAGCTGTTTTTT. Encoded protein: CASKGQVAGELFF.

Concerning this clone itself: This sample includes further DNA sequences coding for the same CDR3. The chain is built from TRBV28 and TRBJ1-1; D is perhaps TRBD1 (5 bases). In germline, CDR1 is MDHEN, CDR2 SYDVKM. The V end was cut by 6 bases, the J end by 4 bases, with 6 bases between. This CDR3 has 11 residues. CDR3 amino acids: CASSRATEAFF. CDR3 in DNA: TGTGCCAGCAGCAGGGCCACTGAAGCTTTCTTT.